This T cell receptor beta chain stems from a study of T cells in Graves' hyperthyroidism and ophthalmopathy. Germline CDR1 SGHAT, CDR2 FQDESV (reference sequence). Losses at the gene ends were 5 bases for V and 3 bases for J; bases not matched to a gene: 13. The CDR3 contains 17 residues. Amplified TCR beta CDR3 regions derived from RNA transcripts. A set of HTBI primers served as the primers for a first-round RT-PCR of the TCR CDR3. TCRdb called the multiplex PCR reads again in MiXCR, with one record for every CDR3 protein. The data contain around 490,000 distinct CDR3 sequences, roughly 21% of them singletons.

The specimen was blood. This TCR was recovered from a man between 40 and 49 years old with Graves' ophthalmopathy. V usage is TRBV11-1 and J usage is TRBJ2-4; 7 bases match TRBD1. The CDR3 DNA follows: TGTGCCAGCAGCCCATCATCGGGTGCAGGGGGCAAAAACATTCAGTACTTC. Protein: CASSPSSGAGGKNIQYF.